This record looks at one T cell receptor (beta chain) sequence and its context. 13 Jbeta primers and 60 Vbeta primers were used for the PCR. TCRdb's copy holds only in-frame clones and misses some; the assay was immunoSEQ multiplex PCR. Of some 180,000 clones listed, more than 65% were seen once; the top ten hold roughly 2.5%. The record originates from a study of cytomegalovirus exposure and HLA in healthy donors. Turning to the study itself: Earlier, some 180 million T cells were analyzed, and about 120 million unique TCR beta sequences were found among them.

Sequenced input: PBMCs. The origin of this receptor is a woman in her twenties or thirties in good health and CMV-seropositive.

CDR3 nucleotides: TGTGCCAGCAGTTTATCAGGCGGGGGCAGGGATACGCAGTATTTT. Its protein is CASSLSGGGRDTQYF. The chain uses TRBV27 and TRBJ2-3; D might be TRBD2 (7 bases). The germline V and J ends were trimmed by 0 bases and 6 bases, with 13 bases remaining between them. CDR1 and CDR2 from the germline V gene are MNHEY and SMNVEV (reference sequence). The CDR3 runs to 15 residues.